This T cell receptor (beta chain) was recovered during a study of identical twins' blood T cells. All three twin pairs grew up together with likely shared infections and vaccines. MiXCR, applied by TCRdb to the 5' RACE reads, yields one record per CDR3 protein. The sample includes a few hundred thousand distinct CDR3 sequences, over 25% of them seen just once. Looked up from germline, CDR1 is SGHRS and CDR2 is YFSETQ. V was clipped by 0 bases and J by 2 bases, with 8 bases between them. The CDR3 has 14 amino acids. This chain joins TRBV5-1 and TRBJ2-5; D might be TRBD2 (5 bases). Source material: PBMCs. The clonotype originates from a woman aged 18-49 years in good health. The CDR3 bases are TGCGCCAGCAGCTTGGCCCGGGGTCAAGAGACCCAGTACTTC. It is translated as CASSLARGQETQYF.